The 12 T cell receptor beta chains presented below share a single source sample, sequenced in a study of T cells in localized non-small cell lung cancer. TCRdb keeps only in-frame clones here, not all; method: immunoSEQ multiplex PCR. This sample yields some 56,000 clones, of which around 86% are seen a single time; 5.2% belongs to the top ten. Specimen: peripheral blood, collected before any cancer treatment. Source of these receptors: a woman aged 40-75 years with stage I lung adenocarcinoma.

This clone was picked up one time. This sequence joins TRBV4-2 and TRBJ1-1; 8 bases map to TRBD1. In germline, CDR1 is LGHNA, CDR2 YNFKEQ. Unmatched junction bases numbered 7, after V lost 4 bases and J lost 3 bases. The CDR3 is 15 amino acids. The CDR3 DNA reads TGTGCCAGCAGCCCGGTGGACAGGGTCTACACTGAAGCTTTCTTT. This encodes CASSPVDRVYTEAFF.

The chain is built from TRBV21-1 and TRBJ1-5. TRBV21-1 is flagged as a pseudogene. The CDR3 extends over 13 amino acids. The CDR3 is CASSDYSNQPQHF. CDR3 DNA sequence: TGTGCCAGCAGCGATTATAGCAATCAGCCCCAGCATTTT.

The chain couples TRBV6-6 to TRBJ1-2, with 7 nucleotides matching TRBD1. The ends lost 8 bases at V and 6 bases at J; junction bases unmatched: 6. From germline, CDR1 is MNHNY and CDR2 SVGAGI (reference sequence). The CDR3 consists of 12 residues. CDR3 in DNA: TGTGCCAGCGAAGGAACAGGGGATGGCTACACCTTC. This translates into CASEGTGDGYTF.

V is TRBV19 and J is TRBJ1-4; no clear D gene. The V gene's germline CDR1 is LNHDA and CDR2 SQIVND (reference sequence). With 7 bases removed from V and 0 bases from J, the gap between germline ends came to 9 bases. The CDR3 contains 14 residues. The DNA for the CDR3 is TGTGCCAGTACCCTCTTTGCAACTAATGAAAAACTGTTTTTT. This encodes CASTLFATNEKLFF.

The rearrangement joins TRBV2 to TRBJ2-2; D is uncertain. CDR1 and CDR2 (germline): SNHLY, FYNNEI. V was pared by 7 bases and J by 6 bases, with 15 bases between. The CDR3 is made up of 14 amino acids. The CDR3 DNA reads as TGTGCCAGCATTTCGGTACCAGGCGCCGGGGAGCTGTTTTTT. This sequence encodes CASISVPGAGELFF.

V usage is TRBV5-1 and J usage is TRBJ2-5; D possibly uses TRBD1 or TRBD2 (6 bases each). With 4 bases removed from V and 5 bases from J, the gap between germline ends came to 15 bases. The germline gives CDR1 SGHRS, CDR2 YFSETQ. The CDR3 is 14 residues long. The CDR3 DNA is TGCGCCAGCAGCGAACAAGGGGGGAAGGAGACCCAGTACTTC. Its translation: CASSEQGGKETQYF. Filled out from reference TRBV5-1 and TRBJ2-5, the complete variable domain reads KAGVTQTPRYLIKTRGQQVTLSCSPISGHRSVSWYQQTPGQGLQFLFEYFSETQRNKGNFPGRFSGRQFSNSRSEMNVSTLELGDSALYLCASSEQGGKETQYFGPGTRLLVL.

By proportion, this clone is medium-sized (0.01 to 0.1%). The chain combines TRBV9 with TRBJ1-2, with D unresolved. The germline V gene has CDR1 SGDLS and CDR2 YYNGEE. Trimming stripped 2 bases from V and 5 bases from J, with 10 bases between. The CDR3 covers 13 residues. The CDR3 here is CASSVPAWYGYTF. DNA of the CDR3: TGTGCCAGCAGCGTGCCGGCTTGGTATGGCTACACCTTC.

V and J are TRBV21-1 and TRBJ1-1; TRBD1, the D gene given by the table, was not confirmed from the DNA. TRBV21-1 is shown as a pseudogene. The CDR3 totals 18 residues. CDR3 sequence reads: CASSKTAERARGRLGAFF. The CDR3 nucleotides read TGTGCCAGCAGCAAAACAGCGGAACGGGCCAGGGGGCGATTGGGAGCTTTCTTT.

This rearrangement joins TRBV7-9 to TRBJ1-4; D unclear. V was shortened by 1 base and J by 8 bases, with 14 bases between the two germline ends. CDR3 length: 15 amino acids. Germline V gene lookup returns CDR1 SEHNR and CDR2 FQNEAQ (reference sequence). CDR3 sequence: CASSLGDGSREKLFF. The DNA of the CDR3 is TGTGCCAGCAGCTTAGGCGATGGGAGTAGAGAAAAACTGTTTTTT.

This clone was detected once. V is TRBV15 and J is TRBJ1-4; D possibly corresponds to TRBD1 (6 bases). Between the trimmed V and J ends, which lost 3 bases and 5 bases, there was a span of 16 bases. Germline CDR1 is LNHNV and CDR2 is YYDKDF (reference sequence). CDR3 size: 16 residues. CDR3 sequence reads: CATSSGRGLVNEKLFF. For the CDR3, the DNA is TGTGCCACCAGCAGCGGCAGGGGTTTAGTAAATGAAAAACTGTTTTTT.

This chain uses TRBV7-9 with TRBJ2-3, with 9 nucleotides matching TRBD2. J lost 4 bases, V lost 8 bases, and 7 bases had no gene match. The length of the CDR3 is 14 residues. The germline CDR1 and CDR2 sequences are SEHNR and FQNEAQ (reference sequence). The CDR3, as DNA: TGTGCCAGCCATCGGCGGGGGGGATCAGATACGCAGTATTTT. It is translated as CASHRRGGSDTQYF. Based on the CDR3 plus reference TRBV7-9 and TRBJ2-3, the full variable domain is DTGVSQNPRHKITKRGQNVTFRCDPISEHNRLYWYRQTLGQGPEFLTYFQNEAQLEKSRLLSDRFSAERPKGSFSTLEIQRTEQGDSAMYLCASHRRGGSDTQYFGPGTRLTVL.

The rearrangement uses TRBV6-5 and TRBJ1-5, with 9 positions matching TRBD1. The V segment lost 6 bases and the J segment 2 bases; nucleotides outside the gene matches: 5. CDR3 length equals 15 residues. Germline V gene sequence: CDR1 MNHEY, CDR2 SVGAGI. As DNA, the CDR3 is TGTGCCAGCAGCCGAAGACAGGGGGGCAATCAGCCCCAGCATTTT. Translated: CASSRRQGGNQPQHF.